The clone carrying this TCR beta chain ranks as medium-sized. This CDR3 is also generated by other DNA sequences in the sample. This record belongs to a study of blood T cell repertoires in COVID-19. The overall study: Acute-phase and convalescent COVID-19 samples originated in the United States, Italy and Spain. Sources were T cells, B-cell-depleted T cells, or PBMCs; the material itself was cDNA or gDNA.

As processed by the authors: Reference gene primer amplification gave estimated nucleated cell counts. Data came from immunoSEQ multiplex PCR; TCRdb stores just in-frame clones and leaves some out. D and trimming come from the DNA, and the V and J calls and clone size come from that table. The sample comprises a few hundred thousand clones, about 80% of which are singletons, and roughly 2% rests with the top ten. V was cut by 8 bases and J by 3 bases, with 13 bases left in between. The CDR3 runs 14 residues. Germline V CDR1 and CDR2: PRHDT, FYEKMQ (reference sequence). This receptor was taken from a man aged 30-40 years who had recovered from COVID-19. This chain joins TRBV13 and TRBJ2-2, with a tentative D call TRBD1 (7 bases). Input material: peripheral blood. In DNA, the CDR3 is TGTGCCAGCCGGTCCAGGGGGGACACCGGGGAGCTGTTTTTT. Its translation: CASRSRGDTGELFF.